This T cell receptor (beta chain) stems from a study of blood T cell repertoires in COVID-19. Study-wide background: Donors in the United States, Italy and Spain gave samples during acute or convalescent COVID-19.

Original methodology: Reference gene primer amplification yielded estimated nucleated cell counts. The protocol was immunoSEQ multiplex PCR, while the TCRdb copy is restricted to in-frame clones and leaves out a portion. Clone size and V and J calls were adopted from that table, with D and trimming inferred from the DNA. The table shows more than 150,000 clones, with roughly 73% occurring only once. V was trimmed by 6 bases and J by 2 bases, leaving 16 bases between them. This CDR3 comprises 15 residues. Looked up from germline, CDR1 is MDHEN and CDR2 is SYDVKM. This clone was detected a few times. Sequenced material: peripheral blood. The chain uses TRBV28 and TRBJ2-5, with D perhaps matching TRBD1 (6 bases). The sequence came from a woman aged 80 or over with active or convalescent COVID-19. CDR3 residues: CASSPLGHLQETQYF. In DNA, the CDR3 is TGTGCCAGCAGCCCGCTGGGACACCTACAAGAGACCCAGTACTTC.